Listed here is a single T cell receptor (beta chain). This entry is derived from a study of blood T cell repertoires in COVID-19. Study-level information: Acute and convalescent COVID-19 specimens originated in the United States, Italy and Spain.

Produced via immunoSEQ multiplex PCR; TCRdb's table is partial and in-frame only. The sample comprises around 150,000 clones, roughly four fifths of which are singletons, and about 3.4% rests with the top ten. This receptor was taken from a woman aged 50 to 60 with acute COVID-19. The material sequenced was PBMCs or T cells enriched from blood (not recorded which).

CDR3 protein: CASRESGPETQYF. The CDR3 coding sequence is TGTGCCAGCAGGGAATCGGGTCCAGAGACCCAGTACTTC. The V gene is TRBV12-3 or TRBV12-4, the J gene TRBJ2-5; D remains unclear. Deletions cut 6 bases from V and 4 bases from J, with 12 bases between. The CDR3 length is 13 residues.